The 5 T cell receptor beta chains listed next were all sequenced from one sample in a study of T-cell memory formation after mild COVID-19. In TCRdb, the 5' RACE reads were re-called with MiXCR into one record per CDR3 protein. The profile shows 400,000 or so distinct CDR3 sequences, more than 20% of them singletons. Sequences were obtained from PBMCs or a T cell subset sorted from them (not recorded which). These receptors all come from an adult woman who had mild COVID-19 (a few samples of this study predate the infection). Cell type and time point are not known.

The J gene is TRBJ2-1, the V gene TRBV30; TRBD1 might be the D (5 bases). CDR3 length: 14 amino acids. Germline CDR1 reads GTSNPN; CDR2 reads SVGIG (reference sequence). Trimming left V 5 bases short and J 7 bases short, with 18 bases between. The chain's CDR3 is CAWAPGPPPNEQFF. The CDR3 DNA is TGTGCCTGGGCTCCAGGGCCCCCGCCAAATGAGCAGTTCTTC.

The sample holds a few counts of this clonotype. The chain's CDR3 is CASSHAGSNYGYTF. The CDR3 coding sequence is TGCGCCAGCAGCCATGCAGGGTCCAACTATGGCTACACCTTC. The J gene is TRBJ1-2, the V gene TRBV4-3; D is possibly TRBD1 (5 bases). The CDR3 is 14 amino acids. The V and J ends lost 3 bases and 2 bases respectively, with 10 bases between them. Germline V lookup: CDR1 LGHNA, CDR2 YSLEER.

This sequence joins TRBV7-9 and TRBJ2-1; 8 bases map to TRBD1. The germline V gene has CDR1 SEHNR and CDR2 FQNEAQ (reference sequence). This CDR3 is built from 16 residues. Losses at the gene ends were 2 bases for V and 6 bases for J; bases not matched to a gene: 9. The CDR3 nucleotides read TGTGCCAGCAGCTTATGGGCCGGGACAGGAATCAATGAGCAGTTCTTC. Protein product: CASSLWAGTGINEQFF.

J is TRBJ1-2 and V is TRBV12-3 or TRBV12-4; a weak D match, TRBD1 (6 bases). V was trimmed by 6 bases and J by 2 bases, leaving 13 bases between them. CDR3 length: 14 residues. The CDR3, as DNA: TGTGCCAGCAGCGCAAACAGGGACAACTATGGCTACACCTTC. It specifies CASSANRDNYGYTF.

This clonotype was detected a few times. The chain's CDR3 is CASSTGTAAYYTF. CDR3 sequence (DNA): TGTGCCAGCAGCACCGGGACGGCAGCTTATTACACCTTC. The V and J genes are TRBV5-4 and TRBJ1-2; TRBD1 is a possible D gene (5 bases). Deletions cut 4 bases from V and 11 bases from J, with 18 bases between. Germline-derived CDR1 and CDR2 are SGHNT and YYREEE (reference sequence). This CDR3 is 13 amino acids long.